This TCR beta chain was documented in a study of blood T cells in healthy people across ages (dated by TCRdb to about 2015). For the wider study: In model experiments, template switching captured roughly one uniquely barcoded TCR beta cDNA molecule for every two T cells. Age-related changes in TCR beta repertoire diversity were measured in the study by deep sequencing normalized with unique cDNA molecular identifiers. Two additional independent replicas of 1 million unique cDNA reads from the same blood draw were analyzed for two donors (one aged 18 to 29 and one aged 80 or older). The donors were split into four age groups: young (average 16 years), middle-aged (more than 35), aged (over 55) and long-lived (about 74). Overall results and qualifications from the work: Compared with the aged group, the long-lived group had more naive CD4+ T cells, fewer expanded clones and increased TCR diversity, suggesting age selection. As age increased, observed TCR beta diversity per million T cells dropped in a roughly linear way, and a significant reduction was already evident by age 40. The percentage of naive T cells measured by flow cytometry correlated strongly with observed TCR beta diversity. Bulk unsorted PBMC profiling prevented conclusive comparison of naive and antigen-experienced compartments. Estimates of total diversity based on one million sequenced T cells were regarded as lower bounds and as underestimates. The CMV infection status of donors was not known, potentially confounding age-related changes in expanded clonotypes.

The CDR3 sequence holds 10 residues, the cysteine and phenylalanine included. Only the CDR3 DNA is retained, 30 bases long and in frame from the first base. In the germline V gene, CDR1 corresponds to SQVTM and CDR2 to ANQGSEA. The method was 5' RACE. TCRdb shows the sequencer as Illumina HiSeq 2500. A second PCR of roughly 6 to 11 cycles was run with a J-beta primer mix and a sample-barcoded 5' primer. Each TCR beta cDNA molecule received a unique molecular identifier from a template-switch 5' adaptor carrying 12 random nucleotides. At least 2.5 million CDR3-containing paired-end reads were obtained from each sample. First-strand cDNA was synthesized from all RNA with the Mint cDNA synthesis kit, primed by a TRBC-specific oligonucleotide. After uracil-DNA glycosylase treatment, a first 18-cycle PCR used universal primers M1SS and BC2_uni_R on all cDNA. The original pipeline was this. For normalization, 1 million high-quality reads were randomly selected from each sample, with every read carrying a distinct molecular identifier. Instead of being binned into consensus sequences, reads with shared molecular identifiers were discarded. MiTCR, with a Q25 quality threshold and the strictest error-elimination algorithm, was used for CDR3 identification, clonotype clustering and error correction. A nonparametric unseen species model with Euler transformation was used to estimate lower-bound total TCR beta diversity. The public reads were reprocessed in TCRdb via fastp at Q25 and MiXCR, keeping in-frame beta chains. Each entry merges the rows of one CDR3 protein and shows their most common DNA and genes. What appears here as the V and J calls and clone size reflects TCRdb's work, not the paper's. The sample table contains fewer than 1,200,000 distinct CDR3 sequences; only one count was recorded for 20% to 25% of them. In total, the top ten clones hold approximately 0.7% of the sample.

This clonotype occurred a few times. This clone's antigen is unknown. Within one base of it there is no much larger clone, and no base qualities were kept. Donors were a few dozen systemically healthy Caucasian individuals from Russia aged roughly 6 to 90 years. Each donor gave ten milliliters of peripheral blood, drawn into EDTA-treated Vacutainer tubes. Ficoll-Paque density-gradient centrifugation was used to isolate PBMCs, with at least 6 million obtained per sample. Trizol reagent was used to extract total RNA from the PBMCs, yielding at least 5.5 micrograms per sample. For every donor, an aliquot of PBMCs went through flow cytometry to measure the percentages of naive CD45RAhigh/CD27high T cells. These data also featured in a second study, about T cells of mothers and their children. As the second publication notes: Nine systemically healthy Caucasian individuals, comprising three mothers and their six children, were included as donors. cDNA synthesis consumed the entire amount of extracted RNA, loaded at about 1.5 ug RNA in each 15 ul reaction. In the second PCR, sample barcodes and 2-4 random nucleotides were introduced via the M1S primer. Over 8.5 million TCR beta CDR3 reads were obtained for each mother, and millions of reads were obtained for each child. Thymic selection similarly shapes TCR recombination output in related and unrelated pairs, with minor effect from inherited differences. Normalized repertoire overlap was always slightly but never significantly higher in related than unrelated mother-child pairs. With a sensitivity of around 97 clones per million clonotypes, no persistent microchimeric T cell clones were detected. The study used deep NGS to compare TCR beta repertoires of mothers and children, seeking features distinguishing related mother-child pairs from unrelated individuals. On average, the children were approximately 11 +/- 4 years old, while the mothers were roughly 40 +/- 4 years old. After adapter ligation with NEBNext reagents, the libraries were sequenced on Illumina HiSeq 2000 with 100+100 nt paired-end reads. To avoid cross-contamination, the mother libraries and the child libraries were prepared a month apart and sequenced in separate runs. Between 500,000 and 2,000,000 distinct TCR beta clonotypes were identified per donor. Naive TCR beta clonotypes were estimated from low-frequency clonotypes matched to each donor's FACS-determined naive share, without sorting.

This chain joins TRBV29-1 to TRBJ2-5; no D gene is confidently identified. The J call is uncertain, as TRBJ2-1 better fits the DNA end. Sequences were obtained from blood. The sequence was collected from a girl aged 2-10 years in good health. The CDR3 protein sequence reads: CSAPSPEQFF. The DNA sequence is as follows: TGCAGCGCGCCCTCGCCGGAGCAGTTCTTC.